The 27 T cell receptor beta chains below all came from one sample that was sequenced in a study of regulatory T cells in long-lasting Graves disease. Arm-PCR of CDR3 regions and iRepertoire HTBI primers were the basis on which TCR beta libraries were built. MiXCR, run by TCRdb on the multiplex PCR reads, gives a single entry per CDR3 protein. Altogether roughly 420,000 distinct CDR3 sequences are present, roughly 15% being singletons, with the ten largest covering around 10%. Regarding time point: newly diagnosed GD, antithyroid drugs for less than 3 months. PBMC-extracted RNA yielded the TCR library. These same records also appear under a second study, on T cells in Graves' hyperthyroidism and ophthalmopathy.

This specimen was peripheral blood mononuclear cells (PBMCs), taken at new diagnosis, from a patient treated with antithyroid drugs. All receptors derive from a woman younger than 45 with Graves disease.

This clonotype was detected ten times or more. The chain carries TRBV6-2 or TRBV6-3 and TRBJ1-5; D is possibly TRBD1 (6 bases). The CDR3 is made up of 12 amino acids. Trimming pared 7 bases from V and 6 bases from J, leaving 10 bases between. In germline, CDR1 is MNHEY, CDR2 SVGEGT. CDR3 in DNA: TGTGCCAGCAAGGGGGGTGGTCAGCCCCAGCATTTT. Translation gives CASKGGGQPQHF.

Concerning this clonotype itself: This may be a read error, as it is one base from a much larger clone. The chain carries TRBV20-1 and TRBJ2-7; D not certain. The length of the CDR3 is 12 residues. Looked up from germline, CDR1 is DFQATT and CDR2 is SNEGSKA (reference sequence). V was trimmed by 6 bases and J by 2 bases, leaving 11 bases between them. The CDR3 loop reads CSAPKRTYEQYF. In nucleotides, the CDR3 is TGCAGTGCCCCTAAGAGGACCTACGAGCAGTACTTC.

This clonotype was observed many times. The rearrangement uses TRBV12-3 or TRBV12-4 and TRBJ1-5; D unclear. Trimming stripped 2 bases from V and 1 base from J, with 9 bases between. The CDR3 has 15 amino acids. The CDR3 is CASSLMGSSNQPQHF. The CDR3 coding sequence is TGTGCCAGCAGTTTAATGGGGTCGAGCAATCAGCCCCAGCATTTT.

In its sample, this clonotype was seen a few times. V and J are TRBV15 and TRBJ2-4, with D perhaps matching TRBD2 (6 bases). This CDR3 is built from 18 residues. Trimming took off 0 bases at V and 1 base at J, with 16 bases between the two ends. Germline V gives CDR1 LNHNV, CDR2 YYDKDF (reference sequence). In nucleotides, the CDR3 is TGTGCCACCAGCAGAGATCTTGCCAGGCGGGATGCCAAAAACATTCAGTACTTC. Its translation is CATSRDLARRDAKNIQYF.

At least ten counts were recorded for this clonotype. The CDR3 protein is CASSLRGPLGSGYNEQFF. CDR3 DNA sequence: TGTGCCAGCAGCTTAAGGGGCCCTTTAGGGAGCGGATACAATGAGCAGTTCTTC. The chain links TRBV7-9 to TRBJ2-1, with D perhaps matching TRBD1 or TRBD2 (5 bases each). Looked up from germline, CDR1 is SEHNR and CDR2 is FQNEAQ (reference sequence). This CDR3 spans 18 amino acids. Trimming removed 2 bases at V and 4 bases at J, with 21 bases between.

The sample holds many counts of this clonotype. The gene calls are TRBV3-1 and TRBJ2-1, with 9 positions matching TRBD2. Germline V CDR1 and CDR2: LGHDT, YNNKEL (reference sequence). CDR3 length: 15 residues. V gave up 6 bases and J gave up 2 bases; unmatched junction bases: 5. Here the CDR3 reads CASRTSGLTYNEQFF. DNA for the CDR3: TGTGCCAGCAGGACTAGCGGCCTAACCTACAATGAGCAGTTCTTC.

This chain links TRBV9 with TRBJ2-1; D is possibly TRBD2 (6 bases). The CDR3 is made up of 15 amino acids. CDR1 and CDR2 (germline): SGDLS, YYNGEE. The V and J ends lost 3 bases and 2 bases respectively, with 12 bases between them. The CDR3: CASSASGRTYNEQFF. CDR3 DNA: TGTGCCAGCAGCGCGTCCGGGAGAACCTACAATGAGCAGTTCTTC.

In this sample, this clonotype turned up many times. V and J are TRBV20-1 and TRBJ2-3; D is possibly TRBD2 (6 bases). The CDR3 runs to 14 residues. CDR1 is DFQATT, CDR2 SNEGSKA, per germline (reference sequence). V was pared by 1 base and J by 2 bases, with 10 bases between. CDR3 loop: CSARGADYTDTQYF. The DNA for the CDR3 is TGCAGTGCTAGAGGGGCGGACTACACAGATACGCAGTATTTT.

This clonotype was observed once. The chain carries TRBV4-3 and TRBJ2-7; D uncertain. The germline V gene encodes CDR1 LGHNA and CDR2 YSLEER. Trimming left V 1 base short and J 0 bases short, with 13 bases between. This CDR3 region has 16 residues. CDR3 protein: CASSQVVGTSSYEQYF. CDR3 nucleotides: TGCGCCAGCAGCCAAGTGGTGGGAACAAGCTCCTACGAGCAGTACTTC.

Concerning this clonotype: A much larger clone is a single base away; this may be a read error. The final CDR3 position lacks the conserved phenylalanine or tryptophan, pointing to a likely read error. The rearrangement links TRBV6-2 or TRBV6-3 to TRBJ2-1, with D possibly matching TRBD1 (7 bases). Germline V lookup: CDR1 MNHEY, CDR2 SVGEGT. The V end was cut by 5 bases, the J end by 4 bases, with 15 bases between. The CDR3 spans 15 residues. Written as DNA, the CDR3 is TGTGCCAGCAGTCTAGGACAGGCGGGATACAATGAGCAGTTCCTC. This gives the protein CASSLGQAGYNEQFL.

This clonotype came up many times. This rearrangement joins TRBV29-1 to TRBJ2-5; possibly TRBD2 for D (5 bases). Germline-derived CDR1 and CDR2 are SQVTM and ANQGSEA. This CDR3 is 16 amino acids long. V was trimmed by 1 base and J by 2 bases, leaving 17 bases between them. CDR3 nucleotide sequence: TGCAGCGTTGAAGGTCCAGGAGCAGCGGATCAAGAGACCCAGTACTTC. It codes for CSVEGPGAADQETQYF.

This clonotype was picked up many times. One end of the junction does not line up with germline, which may come from a read error. V usage is TRBV7-8 and J usage is TRBJ2-3, with unresolved D. Germline-derived CDR1 and CDR2 are SGHVS and FQNEAQ. The CDR3 has 12 residues. The CDR3 is CASTLGQDTQYF. DNA of the CDR3: TGTGCCAGCACCTTAGGGCAAGATACGCAGTATTTT. Combining the CDR3 with reference TRBV7-8 and TRBJ2-3 gives the whole variable domain GAGVSQSPRYKVAKRGQDVALRCDPISGHVSLFWYQQALGQGPEFLTYFQNEAQLDKSGLPSDRFFAERPEGSVSTLKIQRTQQEDSAVYLCASTLGQDTQYFGPGTRLTVL.

This clonotype appeared a few times. This chain's CDR3 is CASSWDRDTDTQYF. CDR3 coding DNA: TGTGCCAGTAGCTGGGACAGGGACACAGATACGCAGTATTTT. J is TRBJ2-3 and V is TRBV19; the match to TRBD1 covers 9 bases. CDR3 length: 14 residues. After removal of 6 bases from V and 2 bases from J, the junction contained 3 bases not matched to a gene. Germline CDR1 and CDR2: LNHDA and SQIVND (reference sequence).

This clonotype was seen ten or more times. The chain employs TRBV30 and TRBJ2-1, with a weak D call TRBD2 (6 bases). V was cut by 3 bases and J by 6 bases, with 12 bases left in between. This CDR3 is 13 amino acids long. Germline V gene data show CDR1 as GTSNPN and CDR2 as SVGIG (reference sequence). The CDR3 DNA reads TGTGCCTGGAGCCTGACTAGTCCCAATGAGCAGTTCTTC. It codes for CAWSLTSPNEQFF.

This clonotype was counted at least ten times. The chain is built from TRBV27 and TRBJ2-1; D possibly uses TRBD1 or TRBD2 (5 bases each). Germline CDR1 reads MNHEY; CDR2 reads SMNVEV (reference sequence). CDR3 length: 15 residues. The ends were cut back, 3 bases at V and 5 bases at J, with 14 bases in the middle. CDR3 coding DNA: TGTGCCAGCAGTTTGGGACCGAGTCCCCACAATGAGCAGTTCTTC. It codes for CASSLGPSPHNEQFF.

This clonotype was detected only a few times. The chain recombines TRBV25-1 with TRBJ1-2; unclear D gene. CDR1 and CDR2 from the germline V gene are MGHDK and SYGVNS. V gave up 1 base and J gave up 7 bases, with 13 bases separating them. The CDR3 runs to 14 residues. The CDR3 bases are TGTGCCAGCAGTGAATTGTCAGGTGATCGTGGCTACACCTTC. Translation gives CASSELSGDRGYTF.

The chain's CDR3 is CASSLTGTKLKNQPQHF. DNA for the CDR3: TGTGCCAGCAGTCTCACCGGGACTAAACTAAAAAATCAGCCCCAGCATTTT. The chain has TRBV28 and TRBJ1-5, with D possibly being TRBD1 (5 bases). V lost 5 bases and J 4 bases, leaving 21 bases between the germline ends. This CDR3 is built from 17 residues. Germline values: CDR1 MDHEN, CDR2 SYDVKM.

This clonotype was found many times. The rearrangement links TRBV6-1 to TRBJ2-6; 9 bases match TRBD1. The ends lost 10 bases at V and 2 bases at J; junction bases unmatched: 9. This CDR3 region has 16 residues. Germline V gene lookup returns CDR1 MNHNS and CDR2 SASEGT. CDR3 coding DNA: TGTGCCATCAGGACAGGGGCTGCACCTGGGGCCAACGTCCTGACTTTC. Amino acid sequence: CAIRTGAAPGANVLTF.

This clonotype was counted many times. The genes are TRBV20-1 and TRBJ2-7, with 7 nucleotides matching TRBD2. The V gene's germline CDR1 is DFQATT and CDR2 SNEGSKA (reference sequence). Germline trimming cut 1 base from V and 0 bases from J; bases unmatched to any gene: 6. The CDR3 is 15 amino acids. The CDR3 region is CSARVPSGSSYEQYF. In nucleotides, the CDR3 is TGCAGTGCTAGAGTCCCTAGCGGTAGCTCCTACGAGCAGTACTTC.

This clonotype has a single count. The rearrangement links TRBV28 to TRBJ2-1; 14 bases align to TRBD2. Trimming removed 1 base from V and 8 bases from J; junction bases left unmatched: 7. The V gene's germline CDR1 is MDHEN and CDR2 SYDVKM. The CDR3 totals 17 residues. CDR3 in amino acids: CASSLFVTSGRADEQFF. The DNA for the CDR3 is TGTGCCAGCAGTTTATTTGTGACTAGCGGGAGGGCCGATGAGCAGTTCTTC. Drawing the rest from reference TRBV28 and TRBJ2-1, the complete variable domain is DVKVTQSSRYLVKRTGEKVFLECVQDMDHENMFWYRQDPGLGLRLIYFSYDVKMKEKGDIPEGYSVSREKKERFSLILESASTNQTSMYLCASSLFVTSGRADEQFFGPGTRLTVL.

Turning to this clonotype: A far larger clone is only one base removed, so a read error is likely. The V gene is TRBV12-3 or TRBV12-4, the J gene TRBJ2-5; weak D call: TRBD1 (5 bases). Between the trimmed V and J ends, which lost 8 bases and 4 bases, there was a span of 20 bases. The CDR3 has 15 residues. This CDR3 is CASSPSSRAPETQYF. DNA for the CDR3: TGTGCCAGCTCACCAAGTTCCAGGGCCCCAGAGACCCAGTACTTC.

In this sample, this clonotype turned up a few times. This rearrangement joins TRBV20-1 to TRBJ2-5, with a weak D call TRBD2 (6 bases). Germline CDR1 and CDR2: DFQATT and SNEGSKA (reference sequence). The CDR3 is 16 amino acids. V lost 0 bases, J lost 2 bases, and 16 bases lay in between. The CDR3 reads CSARESAGLAQETQYF. CDR3 in DNA: TGCAGTGCTAGAGAGTCGGCGGGACTGGCACAAGAGACCCAGTACTTC.

This rearrangement joins TRBV28 to TRBJ1-5, with D possibly being TRBD1 (5 bases). The germline V gene encodes CDR1 MDHEN and CDR2 SYDVKM. CDR3 size: 16 residues. Trimming removed 5 bases from V and 5 bases from J, with 19 bases in between. CDR3 nucleotides: TGTGCCAGCAGTATATCCAGGGACTCCATTTATCAGCCCCAGCATTTT. Its translation: CASSISRDSIYQPQHF.

This sequence joins TRBV20-1 and TRBJ2-1; D perhaps matches TRBD1 (5 bases). Germline assignment: CDR1 DFQATT and CDR2 SNEGSKA (reference sequence). Trimming shortened V by 1 base and J by 5 bases, and 9 bases separated the two germline ends. The CDR3 totals 13 residues. The chain's CDR3 is CSARAGRDNEQFF. CDR3 DNA sequence: TGCAGTGCTAGAGCCGGCAGGGACAATGAGCAGTTCTTC.

The CDR3 here is CASSHIRRTSGNTIYF. The CDR3 DNA is TGCGCCAGCAGCCACATCCGACGGACCTCTGGAAACACCATATATTTT. This rearrangement joins TRBV4-3 to TRBJ1-3; D remains unclear. The germline gives CDR1 LGHNA, CDR2 YSLEER. The germline V and J ends were trimmed by 3 bases and 0 bases, with 12 bases remaining between them. This CDR3 region has 16 residues.

Of note for this clonotype: A much larger clone sits a single nucleotide away, making a read error possible. CDR3 protein: CAWSPGLNTRPRHF. The CDR3 DNA reads TGTGCCTGGAGTCCGGGCCTGAATACGCGGCCCCGGCATTTT. The V call is TRBV30, the J call TRBJ1-5; D call uncertain. Germline lookup yields CDR1 GTSNPN and CDR2 SVGIG (reference sequence). CDR3 length: 14 residues.

This clonotype was counted many times. CDR3 sequence reads: CASSFSRNPMNTEAFF. CDR3 sequence (DNA): TGTGCCAGCAGCTTCTCTAGGAACCCAATGAACACTGAAGCTTTCTTT. This rearrangement joins TRBV11-2 to TRBJ1-1; D gene uncertain. V lost 3 bases and J lost 0, with 14 bases in between. Per the germline V gene, CDR1 is SGHAT and CDR2 is FQNNGV. CDR3 length: 16 amino acids.